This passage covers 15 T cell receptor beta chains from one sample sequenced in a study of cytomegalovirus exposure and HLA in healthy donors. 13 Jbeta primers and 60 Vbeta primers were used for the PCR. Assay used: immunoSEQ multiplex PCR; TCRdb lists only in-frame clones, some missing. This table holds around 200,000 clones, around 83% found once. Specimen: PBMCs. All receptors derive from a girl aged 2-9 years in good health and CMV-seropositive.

CDR3 residues: CASSVSTNRGGYTF. CDR3 bases: TGTGCCAGCAGTGTATCTACCAACAGGGGTGGCTACACCTTC. The rearrangement uses TRBV25-1 and TRBJ1-2; 7 positions agree with TRBD1. The CDR3 sequence is 14 residues long. CDR1 and CDR2 from the germline V gene are MGHDK and SYGVNS. V gave up 4 bases and J gave up 7 bases; unmatched junction bases: 9.

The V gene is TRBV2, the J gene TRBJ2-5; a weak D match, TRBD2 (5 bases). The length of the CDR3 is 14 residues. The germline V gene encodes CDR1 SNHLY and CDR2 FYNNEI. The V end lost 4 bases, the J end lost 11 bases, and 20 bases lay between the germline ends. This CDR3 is CASSGRAASQEQYF. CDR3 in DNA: TGTGCCAGCAGTGGACGAGCGGCCTCGCAGGAGCAGTACTTC.

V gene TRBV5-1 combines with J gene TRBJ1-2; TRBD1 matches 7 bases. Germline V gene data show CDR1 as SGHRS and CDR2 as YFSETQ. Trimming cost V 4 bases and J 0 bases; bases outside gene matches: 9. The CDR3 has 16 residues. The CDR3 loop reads CASSPYGQVANYGYTF. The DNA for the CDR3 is TGCGCCAGCAGCCCATATGGACAGGTTGCTAACTATGGCTACACCTTC.

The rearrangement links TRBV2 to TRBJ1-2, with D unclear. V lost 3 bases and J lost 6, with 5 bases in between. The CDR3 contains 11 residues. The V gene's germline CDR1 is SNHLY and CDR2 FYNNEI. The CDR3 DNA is TGTGCCAGCAGTGACGGGAATGGCTACACCTTC. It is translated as CASSDGNGYTF.

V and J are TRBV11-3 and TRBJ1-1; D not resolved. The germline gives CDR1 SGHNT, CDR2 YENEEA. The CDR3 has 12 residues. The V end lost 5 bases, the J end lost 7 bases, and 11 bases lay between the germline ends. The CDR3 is CASSTPAGEAFF. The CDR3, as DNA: TGTGCCAGCAGCACCCCCGCCGGTGAAGCTTTCTTT.

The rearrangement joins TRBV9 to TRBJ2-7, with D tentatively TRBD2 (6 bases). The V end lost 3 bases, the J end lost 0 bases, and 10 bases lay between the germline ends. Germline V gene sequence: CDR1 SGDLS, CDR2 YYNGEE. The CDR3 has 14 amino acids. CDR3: CASSARDSSYEQYF. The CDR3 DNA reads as TGTGCCAGCAGCGCCCGGGACTCCTCCTACGAGCAGTACTTC. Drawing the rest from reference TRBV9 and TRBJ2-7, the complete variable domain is DSGVTQTPKHLITATGQRVTLRCSPRSGDLSVYWYQQSLDQGLQFLIQYYNGEERAKGNILERFSAQQFPDLHSELNLSSLELGDSALYFCASSARDSSYEQYFGPGTRLTVT.

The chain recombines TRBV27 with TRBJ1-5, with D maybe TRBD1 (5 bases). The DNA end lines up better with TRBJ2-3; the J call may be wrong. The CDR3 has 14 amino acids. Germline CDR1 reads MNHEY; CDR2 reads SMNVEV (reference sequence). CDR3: CASSLRGSYQPQYF. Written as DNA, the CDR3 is TGTGCCAGCAGTTTAAGGGGTTCCTATCAGCCCCAGTATTTT.

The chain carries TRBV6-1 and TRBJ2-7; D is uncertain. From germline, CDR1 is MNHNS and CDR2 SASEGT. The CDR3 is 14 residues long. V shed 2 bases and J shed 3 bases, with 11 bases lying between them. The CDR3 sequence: CASSENPFIYEQYF. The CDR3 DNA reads TGTGCCAGCAGTGAAAATCCGTTTATCTACGAGCAGTACTTC.

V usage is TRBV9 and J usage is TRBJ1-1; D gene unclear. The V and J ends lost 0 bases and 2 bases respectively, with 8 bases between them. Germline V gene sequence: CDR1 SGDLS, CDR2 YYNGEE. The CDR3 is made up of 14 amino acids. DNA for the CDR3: TGTGCCAGCAGCGTAGTTCCGGGAAACACTGAAGCTTTCTTT. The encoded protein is CASSVVPGNTEAFF.

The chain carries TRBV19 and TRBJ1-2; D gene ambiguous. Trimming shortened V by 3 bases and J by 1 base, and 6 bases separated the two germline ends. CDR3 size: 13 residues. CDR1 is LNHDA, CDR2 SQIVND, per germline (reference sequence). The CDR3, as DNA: TGTGCCAGTAGTATGGGCGTTAACTATGGCTACACCTTC. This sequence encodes CASSMGVNYGYTF.

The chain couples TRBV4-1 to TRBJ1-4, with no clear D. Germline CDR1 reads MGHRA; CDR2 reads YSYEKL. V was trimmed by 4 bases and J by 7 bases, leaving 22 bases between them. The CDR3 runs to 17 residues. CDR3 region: CASSLPRGSGKGEKLFF. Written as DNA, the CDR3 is TGCGCCAGCAGCCTCCCTCGAGGGTCGGGAAAGGGTGAAAAACTGTTTTTT.

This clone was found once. CDR3 sequence: CASSFLNQPQHF. DNA for the CDR3: TGTGCCAGCAGTTTTCTCAATCAGCCCCAGCATTTT. The V gene is TRBV27, the J gene TRBJ1-5; D not resolved. The germline V gene encodes CDR1 MNHEY and CDR2 SMNVEV (reference sequence). The CDR3 runs 12 residues. V was clipped by 3 bases and J by 3 bases, with 3 bases between them.

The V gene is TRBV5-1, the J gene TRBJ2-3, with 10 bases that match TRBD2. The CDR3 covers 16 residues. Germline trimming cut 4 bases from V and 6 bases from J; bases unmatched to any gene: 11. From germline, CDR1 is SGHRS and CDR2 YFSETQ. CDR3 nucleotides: TGCGCCAGCAGCCTGGGACTAGCGCATCGCCCCGATACGCAGTATTTT. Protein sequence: CASSLGLAHRPDTQYF.

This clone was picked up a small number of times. CDR3 coding DNA: TGTGCCAGCAGTTACTCGCTGGCAGCCAGGGATACGCAGTATTTT. Translating gives CASSYSLAARDTQYF. V usage is TRBV6-5 and J usage is TRBJ2-3; D is unclear. In germline, CDR1 is MNHEY, CDR2 SVGAGI. V lost 0 bases and J 6 bases, leaving 13 bases between the germline ends. The CDR3 spans 15 residues.

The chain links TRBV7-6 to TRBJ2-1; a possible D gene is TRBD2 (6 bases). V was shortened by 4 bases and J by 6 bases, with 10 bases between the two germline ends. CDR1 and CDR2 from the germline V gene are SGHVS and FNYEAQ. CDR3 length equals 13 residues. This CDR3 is CASSSSSVNEQFF. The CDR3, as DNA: TGTGCCAGCAGCTCCTCTAGCGTCAATGAGCAGTTCTTC.